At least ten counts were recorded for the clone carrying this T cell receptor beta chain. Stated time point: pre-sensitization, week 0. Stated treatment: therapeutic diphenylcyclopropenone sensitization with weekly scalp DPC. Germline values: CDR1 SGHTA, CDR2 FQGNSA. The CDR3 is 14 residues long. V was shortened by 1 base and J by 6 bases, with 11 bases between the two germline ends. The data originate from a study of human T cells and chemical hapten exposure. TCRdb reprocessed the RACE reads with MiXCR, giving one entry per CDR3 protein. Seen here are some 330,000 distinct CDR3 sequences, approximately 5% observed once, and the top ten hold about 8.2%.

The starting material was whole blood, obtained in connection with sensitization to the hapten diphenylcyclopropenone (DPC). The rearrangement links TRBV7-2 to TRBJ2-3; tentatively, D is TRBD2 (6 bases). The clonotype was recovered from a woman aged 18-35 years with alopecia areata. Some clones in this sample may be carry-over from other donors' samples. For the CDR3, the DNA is TGTGCCAGCAGCTTAGGGGCTAGCGAGGATACGCAGTATTTT. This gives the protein CASSLGASEDTQYF. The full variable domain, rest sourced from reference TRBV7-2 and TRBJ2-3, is GAGVSQSPSNKVTEKGKDVELRCDPISGHTALYWYRQSLGQGLEFLIYFQGNSAPDKSGLPSDRFSAERTGGSVSTLTIQRTQQEDSAVYLCASSLGASEDTQYFGPGTRLTVL.